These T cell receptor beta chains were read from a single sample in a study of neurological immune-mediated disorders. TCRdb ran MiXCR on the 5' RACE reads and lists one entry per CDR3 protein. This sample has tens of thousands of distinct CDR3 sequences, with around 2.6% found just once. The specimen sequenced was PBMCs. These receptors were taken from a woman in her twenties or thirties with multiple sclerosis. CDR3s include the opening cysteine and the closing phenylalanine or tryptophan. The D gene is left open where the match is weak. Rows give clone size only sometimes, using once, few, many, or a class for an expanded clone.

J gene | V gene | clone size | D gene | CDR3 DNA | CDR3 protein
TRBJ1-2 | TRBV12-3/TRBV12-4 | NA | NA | TGTGCCAGCAGTTTAGGTTCGGGACAACTGAGAGGCTACACCTTC | CASSLGSGQLRGYTF
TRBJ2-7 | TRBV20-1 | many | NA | TGCAGTGCTAGAGTCGGGACTCAGGTTTACGAGCAGTACTTC | CSARVGTQVYEQYF
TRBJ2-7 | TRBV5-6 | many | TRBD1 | TGTGCCAGCAGGACCGGGACAGATAACGAGCAGTACTTC | CASRTGTDNEQYF
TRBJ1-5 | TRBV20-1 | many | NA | TGCAGTGCCACTTTACAGGCGGGGAGCAATCAGCCCCAGCATTTT | CSATLQAGSNQPQHF
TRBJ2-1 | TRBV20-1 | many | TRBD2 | TGCAGTGCCTTAGCGGGAGAGGGAAATGAGCAGTTCTTC | CSALAGEGNEQFF
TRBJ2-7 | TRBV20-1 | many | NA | TGCAGTGGGGTCAGAAGGGGAGCCTACGAGCAGTACTTC | CSGVRRGAYEQYF
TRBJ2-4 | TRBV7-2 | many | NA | TGTGCCAGCAGCTTAGTTCCGGGACGTTCAGTGAGCATTCAGTACTTC | CASSLVPGRSVSIQYF
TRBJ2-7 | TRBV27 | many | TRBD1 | TGTGCCAGCAGTTCCGGGACAGGGGACTCCTACGAGCAGTACTTC | CASSSGTGDSYEQYF
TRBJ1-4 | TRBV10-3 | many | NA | TGTGCCATCAGTGACTTCGGTTCTCCCATGGAGGAAAAACTGTTTTTT | CAISDFGSPMEEKLFF
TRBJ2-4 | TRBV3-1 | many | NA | TGTGCCAGCAGCCAAGATGGGCAGGGGAAAAACATTCAGTACTTC | CASSQDGQGKNIQYF
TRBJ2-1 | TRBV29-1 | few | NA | TGCAGCGTTGAGCCGCCTCCGGGAGATAATGAGCAGTTCTTC | CSVEPPPGDNEQFF
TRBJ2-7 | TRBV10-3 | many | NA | TGTGCCATCAGTGATAACGGGGGCGAGCAGTACTTC | CAISDNGGEQYF
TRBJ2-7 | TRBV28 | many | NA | TGTGCCAGCAGTAGGATCGGGGGCGAGCAGTACTTC | CASSRIGGEQYF
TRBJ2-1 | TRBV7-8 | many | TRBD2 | TGTGCCAGCAGCTACCCGACTAGCGGGAGCCCGAAACCCTACAATGAGCAGTTCTTC | CASSYPTSGSPKPYNEQFF
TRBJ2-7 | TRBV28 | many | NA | TGTGCCAGCAGTGTCGGGGAGGCGTCCTACGAGCAGTACTTC | CASSVGEASYEQYF
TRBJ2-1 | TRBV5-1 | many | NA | TGCGCCAGCAGCGGGACGGGGAGCTCCTACAATGAGCAGTTCTTC | CASSGTGSSYNEQFF
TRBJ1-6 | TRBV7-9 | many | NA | TGTGCCAGCAGCCTCGTGGCTAGGACGGGCAATTCACCCCTCCACTTT | CASSLVARTGNSPLHF
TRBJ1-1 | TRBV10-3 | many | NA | TGTGCCATCAGTGACCAGTGGCACACGAACACTGAAGCTTTCTTT | CAISDQWHTNTEAFF
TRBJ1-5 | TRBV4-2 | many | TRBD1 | TGTGCCAGCAGCCAGGGACAGGGGGCGAGTCAGCCCCAGCATTTT | CASSQGQGASQPQHF
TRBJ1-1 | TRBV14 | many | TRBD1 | TGTGCCAGCAGCCAGATGACAGGGGTGAGCACTGAAGCTTTCTTT | CASSQMTGVSTEAFF
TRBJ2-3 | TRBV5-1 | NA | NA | TGCGCCAGCAGCTTGGCCAGGCAGGCGACAGATACGCAGTATTTT | CASSLARQATDTQYF
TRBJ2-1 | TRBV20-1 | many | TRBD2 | TGCAGTGCTAGAGAATTGGGACTAGCCGACAATGAGCAGTTCTTC | CSARELGLADNEQFF
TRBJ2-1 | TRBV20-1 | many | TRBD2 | TGCAGTGCTAGAGCCCATCCTAGCGGCTCCTACAATGAGCAGTTCTTC | CSARAHPSGSYNEQFF
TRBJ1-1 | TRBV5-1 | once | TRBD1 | TGCGCCAGCAGCTTTCAGACAGGGGACACTGAAGCTTTCTTT | CASSFQTGDTEAFF
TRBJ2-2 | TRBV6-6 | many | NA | TGTGCCAGCAGCGATACCGAATCCGGGGAGCTGTTTTTT | CASSDTESGELFF
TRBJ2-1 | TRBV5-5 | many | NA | TGTGCCAGCAGCGGAACCTACAATGAGCAGTTCTTC | CASSGTYNEQFF
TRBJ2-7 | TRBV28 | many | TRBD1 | TGTGCCAGCAGAGCGACAGGGGGAACCTCCTACGAGCAGTACTTC | CASRATGGTSYEQYF
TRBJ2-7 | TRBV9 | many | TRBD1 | TGTGCCAGCAGCGTAGATGACAGGGTTTGGGAGCAGTACTTC | CASSVDDRVWEQYF
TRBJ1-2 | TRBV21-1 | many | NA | TGTGCCAGCAGCGTCCGGGACAGGGCCGGTGGCTACACCTTC | CASSVRDRAGGYTF
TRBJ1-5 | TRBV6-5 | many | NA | TGTGCCAGCAGTCGCACGGGGGCTCGGCAGCCCCAGCATTTT | CASSRTGARQPQHF
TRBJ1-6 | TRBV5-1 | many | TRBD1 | TGCGCCAGCAGCTTGGGCGTACAGGGGCAGAGCTCCTATAATTCACCCCTCCACTTT | CASSLGVQGQSSYNSPLHF
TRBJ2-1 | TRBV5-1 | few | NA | TGCGCCACCGCATTGGACCTGAATGAGCAGTTCTTC | CATALDLNEQFF
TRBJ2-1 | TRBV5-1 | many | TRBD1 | TGCGCCAGCAGCCCGGACAGGGGTAACAATGAGCAGTTCTTC | CASSPDRGNNEQFF
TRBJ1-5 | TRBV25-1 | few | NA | TGTGCCAGCAGTGAATCCAGTTTCAATCAGCCCCAGCATTTT | CASSESSFNQPQHF
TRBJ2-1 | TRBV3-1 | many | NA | TGTGCCAGCAGCTATACGGGAGCCAATGAGCAGTTCTTC | CASSYTGANEQFF
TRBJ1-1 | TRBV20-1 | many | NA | TGCAGTGCTAGACTTAGACGGGTTGTAGGCGCTGAAGCTTTCTTT | CSARLRRVVGAEAFF
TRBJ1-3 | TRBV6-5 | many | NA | TGTGCCAGCAGTTACTCACACGGAGTCTCTGGAAACACCATATATTTT | CASSYSHGVSGNTIYF
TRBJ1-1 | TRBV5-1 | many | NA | TGCGCCAGCAGTAGCTTGTCCACCGGGACTGAGGCTTTCTTT | CASSSLSTGTEAFF
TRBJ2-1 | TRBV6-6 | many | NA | TGTGCCAGCAGTTACTCCCACAATGAGCAGTTCTTC | CASSYSHNEQFF
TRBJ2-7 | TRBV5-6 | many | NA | TGTGCCAGCAGCTTGGGGGTAGGGGTTGGCTACGAGCAGTACTTC | CASSLGVGVGYEQYF
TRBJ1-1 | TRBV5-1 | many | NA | TGCGCCAGCAGCTCGGGACTTGAGGCTTTCTTT | CASSSGLEAFF
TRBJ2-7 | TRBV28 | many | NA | TGTGCCAGCAGTTTCCGCGAGCAGTACTTC | CASSFREQYF